This T cell receptor (beta chain) was obtained from a study of blood T cell repertoires in COVID-19. Sequencing was performed with immunoSEQ multiplex PCR; in TCRdb, only in-frame clones are kept and a portion is missing. The profile shows roughly 130,000 clones, roughly four fifths of them singletons. The CDR3 has 13 residues. After removal of 6 bases from V and 6 bases from J, the junction contained 5 bases not matched to a gene. Germline CDR1 ENHRY, CDR2 SYGVKD. What was sequenced was peripheral blood. The receptor was isolated from a woman in her sixties or seventies with acute or convalescent COVID-19. The genes are TRBV10-3 and TRBJ1-2, with 9 bases lining up with TRBD1. The CDR3 DNA follows: TGTGCCATCAGCCCCGGGACAGGGAATGGCTACACCTTC. Amino acid sequence: CAISPGTGNGYTF.